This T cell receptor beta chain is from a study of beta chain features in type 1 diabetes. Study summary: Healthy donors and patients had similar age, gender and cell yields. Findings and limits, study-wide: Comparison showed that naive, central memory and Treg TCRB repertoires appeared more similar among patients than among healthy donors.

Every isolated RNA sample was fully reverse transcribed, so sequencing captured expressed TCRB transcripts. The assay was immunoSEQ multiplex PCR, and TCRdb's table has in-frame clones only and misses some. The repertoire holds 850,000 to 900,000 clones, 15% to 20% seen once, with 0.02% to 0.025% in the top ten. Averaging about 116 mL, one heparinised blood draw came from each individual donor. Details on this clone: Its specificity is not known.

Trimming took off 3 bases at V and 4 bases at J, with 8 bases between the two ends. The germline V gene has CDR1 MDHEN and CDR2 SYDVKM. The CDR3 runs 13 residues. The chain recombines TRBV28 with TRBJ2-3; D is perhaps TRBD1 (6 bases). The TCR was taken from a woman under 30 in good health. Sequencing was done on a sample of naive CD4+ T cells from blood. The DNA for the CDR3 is TGTGCCAGCAGTTTGGCAGGGGCAGATACGCAGTATTTT. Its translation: CASSLAGADTQYF.